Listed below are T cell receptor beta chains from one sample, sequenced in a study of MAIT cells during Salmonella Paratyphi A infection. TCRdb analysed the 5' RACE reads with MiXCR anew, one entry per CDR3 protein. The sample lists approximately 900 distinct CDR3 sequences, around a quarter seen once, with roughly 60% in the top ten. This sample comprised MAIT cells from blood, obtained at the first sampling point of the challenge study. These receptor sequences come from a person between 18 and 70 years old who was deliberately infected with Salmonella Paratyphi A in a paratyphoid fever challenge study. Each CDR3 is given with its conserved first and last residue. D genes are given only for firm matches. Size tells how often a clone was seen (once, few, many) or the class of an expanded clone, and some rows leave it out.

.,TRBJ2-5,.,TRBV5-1,CASSLTSLEETQYF,TGCGCCAGCAGCTTGACTAGCCTAGAAGAGACCCAGTACTTC
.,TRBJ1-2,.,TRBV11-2,CASSPSWGGPIIEFYGYTF,TGTGCCAGCAGCCCCAGCTGGGGGGGCCCGATAATAGAATTCTATGGCTACACCTTC
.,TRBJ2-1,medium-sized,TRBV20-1,CSARDLASSYNEQFF,TGCAGTGCTAGAGATCTAGCGAGCTCCTACAATGAGCAGTTCTTC
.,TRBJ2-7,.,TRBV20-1,CSARDPASDYEQYF,TGCAGTGCTAGAGATCCGGCTAGCGACTACGAGCAGTACTTC
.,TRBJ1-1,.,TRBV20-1,CSARREGLDTEAFF,TGCAGTGCTAGAAGGGAGGGGCTGGACACTGAAGCTTTCTTT
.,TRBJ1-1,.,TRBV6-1,CASSTLLGTPNTEAFF,TGTGCCAGCAGTACGCTGCTCGGGACACCGAACACTGAAGCTTTCTTT
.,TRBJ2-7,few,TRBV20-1,CSARDPPRGYEQYF,TGCAGTGCTAGAGATCCCCCGAGGGGGTACGAGCAGTACTTC
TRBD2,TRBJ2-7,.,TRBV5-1,CASSPLSSGRRNEQYF,TGCGCCAGCAGCCCTCTATCTAGCGGGAGGAGGAATGAGCAGTACTTC
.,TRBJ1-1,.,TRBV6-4,CASSDGEGNTEAFF,TGTGCCAGCAGTGACGGGGAGGGGAACACTGAAGCTTTCTTT
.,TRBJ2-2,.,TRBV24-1,CATSESTDVGELFF,TGTGCCACCAGTGAGTCGACAGATGTCGGGGAGCTGTTTTTT
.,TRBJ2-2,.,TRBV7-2,CASSLSGTTGELFF,TGTGCCAGCAGCCTCTCGGGGACAACCGGGGAGCTGTTTTTT
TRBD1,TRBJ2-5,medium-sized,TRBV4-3,CASSQSQGASETQYF,TGCGCCAGCAGCCAATCTCAGGGGGCATCAGAGACCCAGTACTTC
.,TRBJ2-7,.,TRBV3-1,CASTSGRTYEQYF,TGTGCCAGTACCTCGGGACGGACCTACGAGCAGTACTTC
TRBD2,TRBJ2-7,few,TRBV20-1,CSAKGTSDYEQYF,TGCAGTGCTAAAGGGACTAGCGACTACGAGCAGTACTTC
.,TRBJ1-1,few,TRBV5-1,CASTGGHGTEAFF,TGCGCCAGCACCGGGGGGCACGGCACTGAAGCTTTCTTT
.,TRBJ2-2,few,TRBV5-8,CASSSGPGTGELFF,TGTGCCAGCAGCTCAGGTCCGGGAACCGGGGAGCTGTTTTTT
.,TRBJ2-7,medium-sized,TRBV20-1,CSARAGDTEQYF,TGCAGTGCTAGAGCGGGTGATACGGAGCAGTACTTC
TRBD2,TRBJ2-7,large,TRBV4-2,CASSQGLAGAYEQYF,TGTGCCAGCAGCCAGGGACTAGCGGGAGCCTACGAGCAGTACTTC